One T cell receptor beta chain is described in this entry. Its antigen remains unidentified. At one end the junction does not follow the germline gene, possibly because of a read error. Amplification of TCR beta CDR3 regions was carried out from RNA transcripts. A first-round RT-PCR of the TCR CDR3 used the HTBI primer set with the Qiagen OneStep RT-PCR kit. The libraries were constructed in a second round of multiplex PCR and then size-selected and purified. The libraries were sequenced on an Illumina HiSeq2000 using paired-end 100 bp reads. As for the authors' bioinformatics: Raw data were processed with SOAPnuke, discarding reads with adapters, uncalled bases, mean Phred below 15, or no exact constant-primer or identifier match. COPE v1.2.5 was used to merge the high-quality paired reads, and each unique nucleotide sequence was defined as a clonotype. MiTCR v1.1 was used to align clonotypes to the IMGT TRBV, TRBD and TRBJ reference segments. The analysis included only V-J combinations with a frequency above 0.0001, which together covered 99.2% of the repertoires. A TCS score was defined as the ratio of F50 (clonal expansion) to E x V (chaos), with BLOSUM62-based TCRdist applied between CDR3 peptides within each V-J. Welch's t-statistics and random forest reduced several hundred V-J features to roughly 13, which were used in a naive Bayes classifier (R e1071). Through fastp at Q25 and MiXCR, TCRdb rebuilt clones from the public reads, retaining in-frame beta chains. Every entry covers one CDR3 protein and lists the most common genes and DNA from its rows. The V and J calls shown here were made by TCRdb, not taken from the authors' results. This sample gives hundreds of thousands of distinct CDR3 sequences in total; under 25% of them show up just once. The biggest ten clones account for 34% of the sample.

Moderately to severely active disease, a Clinical Activity Score of at least 3, a NOSPECS grade of at least 4, and a duration under 3 months were present in ophthalmopathy patients. Any patient with an uncontrolled infection, another autoimmune disease, pregnancy or lactation was excluded. Diagnoses were based on clinical symptoms, serum thyroxine and TRAb, thyroid ultrasound and orbital computed tomography. Ficoll-Paque density gradient centrifugation was used to isolate PBMCs from around 9.1 ml of fresh peripheral blood. Total RNA was extracted with Trizol reagent, and quality was checked on an Agilent 2100 Bioanalyzer. The data were taken from a study of T cells in Graves' hyperthyroidism and ophthalmopathy (dated by TCRdb to the late 2010s). In terms of the full investigation: Peripheral blood samples were taken at the time of initial diagnosis, prior to any treatment. A discovery cohort of about a hundred patients, about 40 with Graves' ophthalmopathy and 55 to 65 with stable Graves' hyperthyroidism, was used to find distinguishing TCR V-J signatures. An independent validation cohort of around 19 hyperthyroidism patients and approximately 16 patients who later progressed to ophthalmopathy tested prospective prediction of ophthalmopathy. For training and testing, the 80 to 100 patients in the discovery cohort were randomly divided in a 7:3 ratio. Thyroid tissue and blood T-cell repertoires from several Graves' hyperthyroidism patients were also compared in the study. After sampling, hyperthyroidism patients received methimazole starting at 30 mg daily, and ophthalmopathy patients received high-dose intravenous methylprednisolone. The paper describes TCR Vbeta CDR3 sequencing of about 140 peripheral blood samples, made up of some 42 ophthalmopathy patients, over 70 hyperthyroidism patients and roughly 17 progressor patients. Broader findings and caveats from the paper: Ophthalmopathy was separated from stable hyperthyroidism by a 13 V-J signature model, with 85% to 90% sensitivity and roughly 84% specificity obtained in cross-validation and 80%/75% obtained in testing. Most expanded thyroid clonotypes (frequency above 0.001) were also detected in blood, suggesting blood repertoires may reflect thyroid immune responses. During validation, the model predicted progression to ophthalmopathy a median of about 6.3 months ahead of onset, with roughly 65% sensitivity and less than 85% specificity. No statistical method was used to fix the sample size in advance, and group allocation was not hidden from the investigators.

CDR1 and CDR2, per the germline V gene, are ENHRY and SYGVKD. The CDR3 holds 17 amino acids from the cysteine to the phenylalanine. CDR3 DNA only is kept here, 51 bases in frame from base 1. This TCR derives from a man aged 25 to 40 with Graves' ophthalmopathy. The chain joins TRBV10-3 to TRBJ2-1, with TRBD2 matching 11 junction bases. The specimen was blood. The bases read TGTGCCAGCAGTCAATCTAGCGGGAGGTCGTCCTACAATGAGCAGTTCTTC. Its protein reads: CASSQSSGRSSYNEQFF.